This T cell receptor beta chain was sequenced for a study of CD8+CD57+ T cells in acquired aplastic anemia. Study information: The average for DNA from sorted CD4+ and CD8+ cells was around 3.4 ug.

Whole-study results and caveats: Between patients and controls, approximately 29 CD8+ CDR3 sequences were found in common. Statistical testing detected no significant gap in CD8+ Simpson's diversity between patients and controls.

Patients chosen for sequencing had shown CD8+CD57+ cell expansion by flow cytometry. Every patient had severe acquired aplastic anemia. This clonotype was seen repeatedly, ten times or more. Its target is unknown. The V gene lost 5 bases and the J gene lost 7 bases, with 20 bases spanning the gap. CDR3 length: 15 amino acids. CDR1 is MNHEY and CDR2 is SVGAGI in the germline V gene. CDR3 and TCR beta VDJ profiling relied on a genomic DNA template. One entry per CDR3 protein, called by TCRdb with MiXCR from the reads. The sample records fewer than 250,000 distinct CDR3 sequences, more than 45% being singletons.

The rearrangement links TRBV6-5 to TRBJ1-2, with D possibly TRBD1 on 5 matching bases. Sequenced: sorted CD4+, CD8+, or CD8+CD57+ T cells (not recorded which) from PBMCs. This TCR was recovered from a human donor with aplastic anemia. CDR3 amino acids: CASSTGGGILRGYTF. The CDR3 DNA reads TGTGCCAGCAGTACGGGTGGGGGGATCTTACGTGGCTACACCTTC.